Presented here are 13 T cell receptor beta chains from one specimen sequenced in a study of blood T cell repertoires in COVID-19. Profiling relied on immunoSEQ multiplex PCR, and the TCRdb table lists in-frame clones only, not all of them. The table lists a few hundred thousand clones, less than 90% of them singletons, with about 5.4% in the top ten. Sequenced material: PBMCs or T cells enriched from blood (not recorded which). The source of these receptors is a woman between 50 and 59 years old who had recovered from COVID-19.

This rearrangement joins TRBV11-2 to TRBJ1-1, with D perhaps TRBD1 (6 bases). CDR1 is SGHAT and CDR2 is FQNNGV in the germline V gene. There are 15 residues in the CDR3. V was shortened by 4 bases and J by 11 bases, with 23 bases between the two germline ends. CDR3 sequence reads: CASSSLRGGQFRAFF. Here the CDR3 DNA reads TGTGCCAGCAGCTCCCTCAGGGGTGGTCAATTTAGGGCTTTCTTT. Based on the CDR3 plus reference TRBV11-2 and TRBJ1-1, the full variable domain is EAGVAQSPRYKIIEKRQSVAFWCNPISGHATLYWYQQILGQGPKLLIQFQNNGVVDDSQLPKDRFSAERLKGVDSTLKIQPAKLEDSAVYLCASSSLRGGQFRAFFGQGTRLTVV.

V is TRBV5-8 and J is TRBJ1-3; 7 bases line up with TRBD1. Trimming at V came to 2 bases and at J to 3 bases, leaving 2 bases not matched to a gene. The V gene's germline CDR1 is SGHTS and CDR2 YDEGEE. The length of the CDR3 is 14 residues. In DNA, the CDR3 is TGTGCCAGCAGCTTAGGGGGCAATGGAAACACCATATATTTT. This codes for CASSLGGNGNTIYF.

V usage is TRBV25-1 and J usage is TRBJ1-4; D unresolved. Germline V gene lookup returns CDR1 MGHDK and CDR2 SYGVNS. The CDR3 has 15 residues. Trimming took 2 bases from V and 10 from J, leaving 17 bases between them. The CDR3 DNA follows: TGTGCCAGCAGTGAAAGCGGGTTTGTGCATGGAAAACTGTTTTTT. Encoded protein: CASSESGFVHGKLFF.

V gene TRBV29-1 combines with J gene TRBJ1-1; 11 bases agree with TRBD1. The CDR3 extends over 14 amino acids. Germline CDR1 reads SQVTM; CDR2 reads ANQGSEA. V was clipped by 6 bases and J by 4 bases; unmatched bases: 7. The CDR3 region is CSVTRGTGGTEAFF. In DNA, the CDR3 is TGCAGCGTCACGCGGGGGACAGGGGGCACTGAAGCTTTCTTT.

The rearrangement joins TRBV30 to TRBJ1-3; 9 bases align to TRBD1. The CDR3 runs to 17 residues. The ends lost 3 bases at V and 5 bases at J; junction bases unmatched: 14. The germline CDR1 and CDR2 sequences are GTSNPN and SVGIG (reference sequence). The CDR3 DNA follows: TGTGCCTGGAGCTTACCGGGACAGGGTGGTTTTAGAAACACCATATATTTT. Protein product: CAWSLPGQGGFRNTIYF.

The V call is TRBV7-2, the J call TRBJ1-2; 7 nucleotides match TRBD1. J was trimmed by 4 bases and V by 5 bases; bases with no gene match: 16. This CDR3 is 17 amino acids long. Germline values: CDR1 SGHTA, CDR2 FQGNSA. CDR3 nucleotides: TGTGCCAGCAGCAATTGGAACGTAGACAGGGTACCCTATGGCTACACCTTC. Amino acids: CASSNWNVDRVPYGYTF.

V gene TRBV11-1 combines with J gene TRBJ2-1, with TRBD1 matching 8 bases. Germline CDR1 reads SGHAT; CDR2 reads FQDESV (reference sequence). This CDR3 region has 16 residues. V was clipped by 5 bases and J by 9 bases; unmatched bases: 15. The CDR3 coding sequence is TGTGCCAGCAGCCTAGACAGGGGCTCGTTCCTGGGTGAGCAGTTCTTC. Translation: CASSLDRGSFLGEQFF.

This clone showed up just a few times. The rearrangement joins TRBV19 to TRBJ2-7; 8 nucleotides line up with TRBD2. V was clipped by 1 base and J by 6 bases; unmatched bases: 8. The CDR3 loop spans 15 amino acids. Germline V gives CDR1 LNHDA, CDR2 SQIVND (reference sequence). The CDR3 loop reads CASSIVAGGSSEQYF. CDR3 DNA: TGTGCCAGTAGTATAGTGGCGGGGGGATCTTCCGAGCAGTACTTC.

The genes are TRBV3-1 (or the pseudogene TRBV3-2) and TRBJ1-6; D gene uncertain. Germline V gives CDR1 LGHDT, CDR2 YNNKEL (reference sequence). The CDR3 covers 15 residues. V was cut by 0 bases and J by 7 bases, with 10 bases left in between. The CDR3: CASSQDRMYNSPLHF. DNA for the CDR3: TGTGCCAGCAGCCAAGACAGGATGTACAATTCACCCCTCCACTTT.

This clone was observed a single time. This sequence joins TRBV4-1 and TRBJ2-3, with 7 bases that match TRBD2. The CDR3 runs 15 residues. V was pared by 1 base and J by 7 bases, with 8 bases of the junction left unmatched. Germline V gene sequence: CDR1 MGHRA, CDR2 YSYEKL. CDR3 bases: TGCGCCAGCAGCCAAGGGGTCCTAGCGGCTAATACGCAGTATTTT. It specifies CASSQGVLAANTQYF.

This chain uses TRBV10-3 with TRBJ1-4; tentatively, D is TRBD1 (6 bases). Germline V gives CDR1 ENHRY, CDR2 SYGVKD. Trimming removed 8 bases at V and 5 bases at J, with 12 bases between. The CDR3 is made up of 13 amino acids. The CDR3 coding sequence is TGTGCCATCTCCAGGGGTGGGAATGAAAAACTGTTTTTT. Amino acids: CAISRGGNEKLFF.

The genes are TRBV4-3 and TRBJ2-1; no clear D gene. Trimming shortened V by 0 bases and J by 8 bases, and 8 bases separated the two germline ends. In germline, CDR1 is LGHNA, CDR2 YSLEER. There are 13 residues in the CDR3. The CDR3 is CASSQEGLHEQFF. As DNA, the CDR3 is TGCGCCAGCAGCCAAGAGGGCCTGCATGAGCAGTTCTTC.

The chain combines TRBV3-1 (or the pseudogene TRBV3-2) with TRBJ2-7, with D perhaps matching TRBD2 (6 bases). Germline V gene sequence: CDR1 LGHDT, CDR2 YNNKEL (reference sequence). CDR3 length: 13 amino acids. Trimming removed 4 bases from V and 7 bases from J, with 14 bases in between. The CDR3 DNA reads TGTGCCAGCAGCCCGACGGGACTTCGGGAGCAGTACTTC. Its translation: CASSPTGLREQYF.